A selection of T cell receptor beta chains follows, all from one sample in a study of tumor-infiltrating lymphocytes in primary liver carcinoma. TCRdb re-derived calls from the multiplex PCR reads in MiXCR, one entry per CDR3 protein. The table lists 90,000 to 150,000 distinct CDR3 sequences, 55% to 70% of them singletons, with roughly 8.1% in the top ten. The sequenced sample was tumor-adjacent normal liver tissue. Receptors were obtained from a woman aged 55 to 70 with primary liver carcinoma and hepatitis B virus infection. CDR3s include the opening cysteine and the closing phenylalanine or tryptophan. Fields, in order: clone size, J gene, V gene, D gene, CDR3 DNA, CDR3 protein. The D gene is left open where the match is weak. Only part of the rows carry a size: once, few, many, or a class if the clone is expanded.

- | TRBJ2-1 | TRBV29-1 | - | TGCGGCGTTGCCGGGGATCCCCCCGGAGAGCAGTTCTTC | CGVAGDPPGEQFF
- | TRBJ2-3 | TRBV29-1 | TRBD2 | TGCAGCGTTCTGGGACTAGCGGGAGGATCAGATATGGAGTATTTT | CSVLGLAGGSDMEYF
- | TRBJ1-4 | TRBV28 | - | TGTGCCGGCAAGATAGGAGAAAAACTGTTTTTT | CAGKIGEKLFF
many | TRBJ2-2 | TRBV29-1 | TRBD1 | TGCAGCGTTGCCCCTGACGGGACAGCCTTCACCGGGGAGCTGTTTTTT | CSVAPDGTAFTGELFF
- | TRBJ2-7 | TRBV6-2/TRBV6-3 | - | TGTGCCAGCACTCCACACCTCTACGAACAATACTTC | CASTPHLYEQYF
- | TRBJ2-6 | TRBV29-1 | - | TGCAGCAACGCACCCAGGGCCTCTGGGGCCAACGTCCTGACTTTC | CSNAPRASGANVLTF
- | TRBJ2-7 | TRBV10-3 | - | TGTGTCATCGGTGAGTCAGCCGCATACAGGCCTAGCTCCTACGAGCAGTACTTC | CVIGESAAYRPSSYEQYF
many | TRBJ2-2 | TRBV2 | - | TGTGCCAGCAGTGAAGGGGTGTCCGGGGAGCTGTTTTTT | CASSEGVSGELFF
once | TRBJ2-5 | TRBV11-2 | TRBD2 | TGTGCCAGCAACTACTCTCGTGGTAGCGGGAAAGAGACCCAGTACTTC | CASNYSRGSGKETQYF
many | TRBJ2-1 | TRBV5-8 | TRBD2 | TGTGCCAGCAGCTTACTCAGCGGGACCCTTGGCAATGAGCAGTTCTTC | CASSLLSGTLGNEQFF
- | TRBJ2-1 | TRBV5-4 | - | TGTGTCAGCAGCTGGGGGGCCCAGACCCTCTACAATGAGCAATTCTTC | CVSSWGAQTLYNEQFF
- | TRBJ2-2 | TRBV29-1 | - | TGCAACGTTATTGCCTGCCTGAACACCGGGGAGCTGTTTTTT | CNVIACLNTGELFF
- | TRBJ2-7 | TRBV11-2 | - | TGTACCAACAGCTCACAGGGAGCGGCGAGCGAGCAGTGCTTC | CTNSSQGAASEQCF
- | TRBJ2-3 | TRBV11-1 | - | TGCGCCGGCAGCTTAAGGCAACGTGCAGGAGAGTCTCACTTT | CAGSLRQRAGESHF
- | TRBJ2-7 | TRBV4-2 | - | TGTGACAGCAGCCAAGGGGGGGCAGCGTCCTACGAACAGTACTTC | CDSSQGGAASYEQYF
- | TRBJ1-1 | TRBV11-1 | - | TGTGCCAGCAGTTGGGACAAGGGTACTGAAGCTTTCTTT | CASSWDKGTEAFF
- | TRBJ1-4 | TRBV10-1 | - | TGCACCAGCAGTGTCGGCAGTTCCGAAAAACTGTTTTTT | CTSSVGSSEKLFF
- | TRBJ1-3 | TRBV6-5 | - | TGTGCCAGCAGTCTAACTTTAGGACCTGGAAACACCATACATTTT | CASSLTLGPGNTIHF
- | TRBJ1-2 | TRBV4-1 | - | TGCGCCAGCAGCCAACGGGACAAGGGCGGGGGTGGCCACACCTTC | CASSQRDKGGGGHTF
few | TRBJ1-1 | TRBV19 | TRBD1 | TGTGCCAGTAGTATAACAGGGGACACTGAAGCTTTCTTT | CASSITGDTEAFF
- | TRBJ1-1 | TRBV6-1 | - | TGTGCCAGCAATGAGCTAAGGGGGAACGCTGAAGCTTTCTTT | CASNELRGNAEAFF
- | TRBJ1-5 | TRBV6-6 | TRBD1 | TGTGCCAGCAGTTACCCAGACAGGGGGGACCGGCCCCAACATTTT | CASSYPDRGDRPQHF
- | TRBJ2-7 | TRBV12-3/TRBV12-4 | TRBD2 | TGTGCCATCAGAGACGAGCGGGAGGCCCCCAATGAACAGTACTTC | CAIRDEREAPNEQYF
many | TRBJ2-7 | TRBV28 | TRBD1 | TGTGCCAGCAAGTACCGGGACAGGGACTCCTACGAGCAGTACTTC | CASKYRDRDSYEQYF
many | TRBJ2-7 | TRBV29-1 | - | TGCAGCGGCCGTACTACCTACGAGCAGTACTTC | CSGRTTYEQYF
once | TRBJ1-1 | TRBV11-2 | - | TGTGCCAGCAGCTTAGTGGTGTTGGGAACTGAAGCCTCCTTT | CASSLVVLGTEASF